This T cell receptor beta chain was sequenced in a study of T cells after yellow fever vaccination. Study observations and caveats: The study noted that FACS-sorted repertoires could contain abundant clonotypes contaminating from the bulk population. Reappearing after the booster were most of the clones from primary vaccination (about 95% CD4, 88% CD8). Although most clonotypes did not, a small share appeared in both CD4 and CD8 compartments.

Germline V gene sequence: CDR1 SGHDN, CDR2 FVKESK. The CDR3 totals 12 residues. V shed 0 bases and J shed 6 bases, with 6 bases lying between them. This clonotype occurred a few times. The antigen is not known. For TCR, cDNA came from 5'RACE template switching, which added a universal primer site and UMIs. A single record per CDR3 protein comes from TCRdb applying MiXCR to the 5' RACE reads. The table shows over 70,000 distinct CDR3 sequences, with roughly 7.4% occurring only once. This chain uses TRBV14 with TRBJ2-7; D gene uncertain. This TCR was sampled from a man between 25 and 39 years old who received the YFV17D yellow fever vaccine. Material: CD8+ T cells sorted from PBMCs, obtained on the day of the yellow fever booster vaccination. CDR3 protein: CASSQDHPEQYF. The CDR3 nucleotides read TGTGCCAGCAGCCAAGATCACCCCGAGCAGTACTTC.